This T cell receptor beta chain was recorded in a study of blood T cell repertoires in COVID-19. Overall study context: Acute-phase and convalescent COVID-19 samples originated in the United States, Italy and Spain. Sources were T cells, B-cell-depleted T cells, or PBMCs; the material itself was cDNA or gDNA.

V trimming: 0 bases; J trimming: 6 bases; junction bases outside the gene matches: 6. CDR3 length: 16 amino acids. Germline V gene data show CDR1 as LNHNV and CDR2 as YYDKDF (reference sequence). Study processing details: Estimates of nucleated cell counts were drawn from the amplification of reference gene primers. The protocol was immunoSEQ multiplex PCR, while the TCRdb copy is restricted to in-frame clones and leaves out a portion. V and J calls plus clone size are reproduced from that table; the DNA served to infer D and trimming. The table has approximately 210,000 clones, around 85% seen once.

The chain carries TRBV15 and TRBJ2-7, with 12 bases that match TRBD1. The TCR sequence derives from a woman aged 70-85 years with acute or convalescent COVID-19. The sequencing input was peripheral blood. In nucleotides, the CDR3 is TGTGCCACCAGCAGAGATCTCGGGACAGGGGGCTTCGAGCAGTACTTC. This gives the protein CATSRDLGTGGFEQYF. Based on the CDR3 plus reference TRBV15 and TRBJ2-7, the full variable domain is DAMVIQNPRYQVTQFGKPVTLSCSQTLNHNVMYWYQQKSSQAPKLLFHYYDKDFNNEADTPDNFQSRRPNTSFCFLDIRSPGLGDTAMYLCATSRDLGTGGFEQYFGPGTRLTVT.